The 31 T cell receptor beta chains listed next were all sequenced from one sample in a study of CD8+ T cells in alopecia areata. Documented treatment: oral pan-JAK inhibitor, 5-10 mg twice daily. Investigators isolated RNA and reverse transcribed it into cDNA to act as the sequencing template. The repertoire was sequenced with immunoSEQ multiplex PCR; TCRdb's copy has only in-frame clones and lacks some. The sample lists 150,000 to 200,000 clones, roughly three fifths occurring once. The specimen comprised CD4+ T cells sorted from blood, sampled around week 50, from a patient treated with tofacitinib. The source of these receptors is a human donor with alopecia areata.

V is TRBV2 and J is TRBJ2-4; 9 bases agree with TRBD1. The V gene end was trimmed by 1 base and the J gene end by 0 bases; junction bases not matched to a gene: 10. The CDR3 is 19 amino acids. The germline V gene has CDR1 SNHLY and CDR2 FYNNEI. The DNA of the CDR3 is TGTGCCAGCAGTGAAGTCCGGGACAGGGTTAATCTAGCCAAAAACATTCAGTACTTC. Amino acid sequence: CASSEVRDRVNLAKNIQYF.

This chain uses TRBV5-1 with TRBJ2-5, with D possibly being TRBD2 (6 bases). The CDR3 runs 14 residues. Germline CDR1 SGHRS, CDR2 YFSETQ. With 5 bases removed from V and 3 bases from J, the gap between germline ends came to 14 bases. The CDR3: CASSDGGVKETQYF. CDR3 sequence (DNA): TGCGCCAGCAGTGACGGCGGGGTAAAAGAGACCCAGTACTTC.

This chain uses TRBV23-1 with TRBJ1-1; D unresolved. TRBV23-1 is an ORF for which the function is uncertain. The CDR3 is made up of 13 amino acids. V was shortened by 11 bases and J by 1 base, with 14 bases between the two germline ends. CDR3 protein: CACLRPRNTEAFF. The DNA of the CDR3 is TGCGCCTGCCTTAGGCCCCGGAACACTGAAGCTTTCTTT.

A few counts support this clone. The rearrangement joins TRBV2 to TRBJ1-1, with D possibly being TRBD1 (5 bases). This CDR3 spans 15 amino acids. The germline V gene has CDR1 SNHLY and CDR2 FYNNEI. The V and J ends lost 5 bases and 5 bases respectively, with 18 bases between them. As DNA, the CDR3 is TGTGCCAGCAGTCAATCACAGGCAGCGAAGACTGAAGCTTTCTTT. Protein sequence: CASSQSQAAKTEAFF.

This clone is a singleton in its sample. The chain carries TRBV6-6 and TRBJ2-3; TRBD1 agrees at 8 bases. The germline V gene encodes CDR1 MNHNY and CDR2 SVGAGI (reference sequence). Trimming at V came to 8 bases and at J to 5 bases, leaving 9 bases not matched to a gene. This CDR3 comprises 14 residues. The DNA of the CDR3 is TGTGCCAGCTCCCAGGGGGCTTTAGTAGATACGCAGTATTTT. This codes for CASSQGALVDTQYF.

The rearrangement links TRBV7-2 to TRBJ2-5; D remains unclear. The germline CDR1 and CDR2 sequences are SGHTA and FQGNSA. V was pared by 6 bases and J by 5 bases, with 10 bases between. This CDR3 has 12 residues. CDR3 nucleotides: TGTGCCAGCAGTATTACAAGGGAGACCCAGTACTTC. It is translated as CASSITRETQYF.

This sequence joins TRBV29-1 and TRBJ2-1; D is unresolved. Deletions cut 7 bases from V and 3 bases from J, with 13 bases between. Germline V gene lookup returns CDR1 SQVTM and CDR2 ANQGSEA. CDR3 size: 13 residues. CDR3 region: CSARPGGYNEQFF. CDR3 nucleotide sequence: TGCAGCGCCCGCCCGGGCGGCTACAATGAGCAGTTCTTC.

The V gene is TRBV18, the J gene TRBJ1-1; tentative D call: TRBD1 (6 bases). V was trimmed by 6 bases and J by 4 bases, leaving 21 bases between them. This CDR3 has 16 residues. Germline V gene lookup returns CDR1 KGHSH and CDR2 LQKENI. The CDR3 DNA is TGTGCCAGCTCCCTCCGACAGGCCGCGGAGAGCACTGAAGCTTTCTTT. As protein: CASSLRQAAESTEAFF. The variable domain in full, with the rest retrieved from reference TRBV18 and TRBJ1-1, is NAGVMQNPRHLVRRRGQEARLRCSPMKGHSHVYWYRQLPEEGLKFMVYLQKENIIDESGMPKERFSAEFPKEGPSILRIQQVVRGDSAAYFCASSLRQAAESTEAFFGQGTRLTVV.

This rearrangement joins TRBV29-1 to TRBJ2-1; no firm D call. CDR1 and CDR2 from the germline V gene are SQVTM and ANQGSEA. The V gene lost 8 bases and the J gene lost 5 bases, with 13 bases spanning the gap. This CDR3 comprises 12 residues. CDR3 DNA: TGCAGCCTCTTTTTCGTGAACAATGAGCAGTTCTTC. This sequence encodes CSLFFVNNEQFF.

The V gene is TRBV5-1, the J gene TRBJ2-1; TRBD2 is a possible D gene (6 bases). V lost 1 base, J lost 9 bases, and 11 bases lay in between. Germline CDR1 is SGHRS and CDR2 is YFSETQ. CDR3 length: 13 residues. CDR3: CASSLFEGGEQFF. The CDR3 region has the DNA TGCGCCAGCAGCTTGTTCGAGGGAGGTGAGCAGTTCTTC.

This chain uses TRBV29-1 with TRBJ1-1; D ambiguous. Trimming left V 3 bases short and J 4 bases short, with 12 bases between. The germline V gene has CDR1 SQVTM and CDR2 ANQGSEA. The CDR3 runs to 13 residues. The CDR3 spells CSVEASGGTEAFF. For the CDR3, the DNA is TGCAGCGTTGAGGCTTCGGGTGGCACTGAAGCTTTCTTT.

This clone was observed a few times. The chain has TRBV13 and TRBJ2-6, with D unclear. CDR1 and CDR2 (germline): PRHDT, FYEKMQ (reference sequence). This CDR3 has 14 residues. Trimming took off 3 bases at V and 4 bases at J, with 7 bases between the two ends. CDR3 in amino acids: CASSFSSGANVLTF. CDR3 sequence (DNA): TGTGCCAGCAGCTTTTCCTCAGGGGCCAACGTCCTGACTTTC.

The CDR3 nucleotides are TGTGCCTGGAACCGGGACAGGGGGATCGAGCAGTACTTC. Translation gives CAWNRDRGIEQYF. The V gene is TRBV30, the J gene TRBJ2-7; 11 nucleotides match TRBD1. Trimming took 4 bases from V and 6 from J; bases not matched to a gene: 5. Germline CDR1 reads GTSNPN; CDR2 reads SVGIG (reference sequence). This CDR3 is built from 13 residues.

The chain carries TRBV29-1 and TRBJ2-1; TRBD2 might be the D (6 bases). Per the germline V gene, CDR1 is SQVTM and CDR2 is ANQGSEA. V was cut by 6 bases and J by 5 bases, with 17 bases left in between. The length of the CDR3 is 14 residues. CDR3 in amino acids: CSVTPGVSNNEQFF. CDR3 nucleotide sequence: TGCAGCGTGACCCCGGGGGTCTCGAACAATGAGCAGTTCTTC.

V is TRBV27 and J is TRBJ1-5, with TRBD1 as a possible D gene (6 bases). The V gene lost 6 bases and the J gene lost 4 bases, with 16 bases spanning the gap. CDR1 is MNHEY and CDR2 is SMNVEV in the germline V gene (reference sequence). This CDR3 region has 15 residues. The CDR3 nucleotides read TGTGCCAGCAGCCCAGGGGCTATTGCTAATCAGCCCCAGCATTTT. Translated, it gives CASSPGAIANQPQHF.

The V call is TRBV15, the J call TRBJ2-5; D assignment may be TRBD1 or TRBD2 (5 bases each). This CDR3 is built from 14 residues. Trimming removed 1 base at V and 2 bases at J, with 8 bases between. Germline lookup yields CDR1 LNHNV and CDR2 YYDKDF (reference sequence). The CDR3: CATSRVWGQETQYF. For the CDR3, the DNA is TGTGCCACCAGCAGAGTGTGGGGGCAAGAGACCCAGTACTTC.

This clone was counted between two and nine times. The CDR3 coding sequence is TGTGCCACCAGCCAAATTACTAGCGGGAAAGAGACCCAGTACTTC. Its protein product is CATSQITSGKETQYF. J is TRBJ2-5 and V is TRBV15; TRBD2 matches at 10 bases. J lost 3 bases, V lost 5 bases, and 6 bases had no gene match. Looked up from germline, CDR1 is LNHNV and CDR2 is YYDKDF (reference sequence). The CDR3 spans 15 residues.

There are a few counts of this clone. The rearrangement uses TRBV7-9 and TRBJ2-7, with D tentatively TRBD2 (6 bases). This CDR3 has 14 residues. Per germline, CDR1 SEHNR and CDR2 FQNEAQ (reference sequence). V was pared by 3 bases and J by 3 bases, with 12 bases between. CDR3 DNA sequence: TGTGCCAGCAGCTTGGGGGGAGTAGACTACGAGCAGTACTTC. Amino acid sequence: CASSLGGVDYEQYF.

This chain links TRBV6-5 with TRBJ1-2; maybe TRBD1 (5 bases). The CDR3 spans 15 residues. Trimming took 5 bases from V and 6 from J, leaving 19 bases between them. Germline-derived CDR1 and CDR2 are MNHEY and SVGAGI. The CDR3 sequence is CASSTPGNLFHGYTF. The CDR3 DNA is TGTGCCAGCAGTACCCCAGGGAATCTATTCCATGGCTACACCTTC.

This clone was found once. This chain connects TRBV20-1 to TRBJ1-1; D is undetermined. CDR1 and CDR2 from the germline V gene are DFQATT and SNEGSKA (reference sequence). The length of the CDR3 is 11 residues. V was trimmed by 2 bases and J by 3 bases, leaving 4 bases between them. CDR3 nucleotide sequence: TGCAGTGCTAGAAAGGACACTGAAGCTTTCTTT. Amino acid sequence: CSARKDTEAFF.

The chain recombines TRBV25-1 with TRBJ2-7, with a weak D call TRBD2 (5 bases). V was cut by 4 bases and J by 5 bases, with 12 bases left in between. Germline CDR1 is MGHDK and CDR2 is SYGVNS. The CDR3 length is 13 residues. Here the CDR3 DNA reads TGTGCCAGCAGTGGGGGAGTTAGGGACGAGCAGTACTTC. Translated, it gives CASSGGVRDEQYF.

V gene TRBV5-1 combines with J gene TRBJ1-2, with D uncertain. Trimming took 0 bases from V and 2 from J, leaving 8 bases between them. This CDR3 comprises 14 residues. Germline-derived CDR1 and CDR2 are SGHRS and YFSETQ. CDR3 sequence: CASSLGTANYGYTF. CDR3 sequence (DNA): TGCGCCAGCAGCTTGGGAACAGCGAACTATGGCTACACCTTC.

As regards this clone: Other DNA sequences from this sample encode an identical CDR3 as well. The J gene is TRBJ1-5, the V gene TRBV30; D remains ambiguous. This CDR3 spans 14 amino acids. Germline lookup yields CDR1 GTSNPN and CDR2 SVGIG (reference sequence). Trimming took off 1 base at V and 1 base at J, with 8 bases between the two ends. The CDR3 region has the DNA TGTGCCTGGAGTGCGGACTTAAGCAATCAGCCCCAGCATTTT. Protein product: CAWSADLSNQPQHF.

The chain employs TRBV2 and TRBJ2-6, with unresolved D. Per the germline V gene, CDR1 is SNHLY and CDR2 is FYNNEI. The CDR3 is 14 residues long. Trimming cost V 5 bases and J 1 base, with 6 bases left between them. The DNA for the CDR3 is TGTGCCAGCAGTCTGGGATCTGGGGCCAACGTCCTGACTTTC. This gives the protein CASSLGSGANVLTF.

In this sample, this clone turned up a few times. The rearrangement uses TRBV15 and TRBJ1-3; no definite D call. The CDR3 is 11 residues long. Trimming cost V 9 bases and J 8 bases, with 11 bases left between them. Per the germline V gene, CDR1 is LNHNV and CDR2 is YYDKDF (reference sequence). The DNA of the CDR3 is TGTGCCACTGGAAGGGATGACACCATATATTTT. Translated: CATGRDDTIYF.

This rearrangement joins TRBV25-1 to TRBJ1-2; 7 bases are a match to TRBD1. V dropped 6 bases and J dropped 2; count of bases not matched to a gene: 6. Per germline, CDR1 MGHDK and CDR2 SYGVNS. CDR3 length: 14 amino acids. The CDR3 loop is CASSWGQRNYGYTF. The CDR3 bases are TGTGCCAGCAGCTGGGGACAGAGAAACTATGGCTACACCTTC.

This clone was counted at least ten times. The chain combines TRBV29-1 with TRBJ2-7; 9 positions match TRBD2. The CDR3 is 16 residues long. With 6 bases clipped from V and 1 base from J, the junction kept 13 bases outside the gene matches. Germline V lookup: CDR1 SQVTM, CDR2 ANQGSEA. Written as DNA, the CDR3 is TGCAGCGTCGTAGCAGCGGGGGGCCCCCGTTCCTACGAGCAGTACTTC. It codes for CSVVAAGGPRSYEQYF.

The chain links TRBV11-1 to TRBJ2-1; 8 nucleotides line up with TRBD1. With 4 bases clipped from V and 6 bases from J, the junction kept 5 bases outside the gene matches. CDR3 size: 14 residues. Germline CDR1 reads SGHAT; CDR2 reads FQDESV (reference sequence). CDR3 nucleotide sequence: TGTGCCAGCAGCTCGACAGGGGCTAGCAATGAGCAGTTCTTC. Its protein product is CASSSTGASNEQFF.

The chain joins TRBV6-1 to TRBJ2-4; D may match TRBD1 or TRBD2 (6 bases each). This CDR3 has 11 amino acids. Trimming pared 8 bases from V and 5 bases from J, leaving 7 bases between. The germline gives CDR1 MNHNS, CDR2 SASEGT. The CDR3: CASGGQNIQYF. CDR3 sequence (DNA): TGTGCCAGCGGGGGGCAAAACATTCAGTACTTC.

The V call is TRBV4-3, the J call TRBJ2-1; D might be TRBD2 (5 bases). CDR1 is LGHNA, CDR2 YSLEER, per germline. V lost 0 bases, J lost 5 bases, and 20 bases lay in between. The CDR3 runs to 18 residues. The CDR3 DNA reads as TGCGCCAGCAGCCAAGAATTCGAGCGGCTAGTATCAAACAATGAGCAGTTCTTC. This translates into CASSQEFERLVSNNEQFF.

Only a few counts were recorded for this clone. J is TRBJ1-2 and V is TRBV11-1, with D perhaps matching TRBD1 (5 bases). CDR3 size: 13 residues. Germline V gives CDR1 SGHAT, CDR2 FQDESV (reference sequence). V gave up 5 bases and J gave up 2 bases, with 9 bases separating them. This CDR3 reads CASSQGVNYGYTF. CDR3 DNA sequence: TGTGCCAGCAGCCAAGGGGTAAACTATGGCTACACCTTC.